Listed here is a single T cell receptor (beta chain). CDR1 and CDR2 (germline): SGHTS, YDEGEE. CDR3 length equals 12 residues. Between the trimmed V and J ends, which lost 4 bases and 7 bases, there was a span of 12 bases. Survey-level TCR beta sequencing used the immunoSEQ assay. Sequenced by immunoSEQ multiplex PCR; TCRdb stores in-frame clones only, minus some. The top ten hold roughly 10% of the sample, which has about 50,000 clones, 80% to 95% seen once. Sequencing was carried out using PBMCs. The clonotype originates from a man aged 35 to 55 with rheumatoid arthritis. This sequence joins TRBV5-8 and TRBJ2-7; D perhaps matches TRBD1 (5 bases). In nucleotides, the CDR3 is TGTGCCAGCAGCCATGAAGGGGTTGAGCAGTACTTC. The encoded protein is CASSHEGVEQYF.